One T cell receptor beta chain is described in this entry. Its antigen is unknown. CDR1 is SGHRS and CDR2 is YFSETQ in the germline V gene. The CDR3 length is 14 residues. The V gene lost 3 bases and the J gene lost 4 bases, with 11 bases spanning the gap. Sequenced by immunoSEQ multiplex PCR; TCRdb stores in-frame clones only, minus some. The profile shows approximately 120,000 clones, more than 70% of them singletons. These data come from a study of T cell responses to AZD1222 COVID-19 vaccine. General study findings and limits: Donors, mostly white British, included more females; clonal diversity was possibly underestimated. There were repertoire samples only from the period after the peak T cell response. Targeting of unmutated variant regions was reportedly seen in nearly half of spike-specific TCRs. Compared with day 0, the breadth and depth of the Spike-specific TCR repertoire rose significantly after two doses of AZD1222.

The TCR sequence derives from an adult in good health. The sequencing used peripheral blood, collected on day 0 of AZD1222 vaccination. This sequence joins TRBV5-1 and TRBJ2-1; tentatively, D is TRBD1 or TRBD2 (6 bases each). The CDR3 DNA follows: TGCGCCAGCAGCTCTAGGGGGGTATACAATGAGCAGTTCTTC. This gives the protein CASSSRGVYNEQFF.